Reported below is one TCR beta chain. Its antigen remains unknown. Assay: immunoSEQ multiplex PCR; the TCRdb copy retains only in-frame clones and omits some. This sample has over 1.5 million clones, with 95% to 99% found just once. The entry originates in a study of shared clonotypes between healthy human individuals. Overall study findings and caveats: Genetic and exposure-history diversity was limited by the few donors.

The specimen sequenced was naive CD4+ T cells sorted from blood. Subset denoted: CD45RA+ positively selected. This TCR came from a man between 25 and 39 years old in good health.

In DNA form, the CDR3 reads TGTGCCAGCAGTTACAGTGGGCTAGCGGTTAATGAGCAGTTCTTC. The encoded protein is CASSYSGLAVNEQFF. The chain joins TRBV6-5 to TRBJ2-1; 7 positions agree with TRBD2. The CDR3 is made up of 15 amino acids. Germline CDR1 MNHEY, CDR2 SVGAGI. The V and J ends lost 2 bases and 7 bases, in that order; junction bases with no gene match: 8.